The clone carrying this T cell receptor beta chain has a single count. This CDR3 has 15 amino acids. The V end was cut by 2 bases, the J end by 1 base, with 12 bases between. In germline, CDR1 is SGHRS, CDR2 YFSETQ. Per the original methods: Quantification of nucleated cells was approximated via reference gene primer amplification. The repertoire was sequenced with immunoSEQ multiplex PCR; TCRdb's copy has only in-frame clones and lacks some. That table furnishes V, J and clone size, whereas the DNA furnished D and trimming. In the table there are more than 70,000 clones, 90% of which are singletons. These data belong to a study of blood T cell repertoires in COVID-19.

The chain employs TRBV5-1 and TRBJ1-1; TRBD1 might be the D (6 bases). Material: peripheral blood. This clonotype was obtained from a woman aged 18-35 years with acute or convalescent COVID-19. CDR3 DNA sequence: TGCGCCAGCAGCTTCGGAACAGGGCGGAACACTGAAGCTTTCTTT. Translated: CASSFGTGRNTEAFF.